This entry concerns a single T cell receptor (beta chain). The CDR3 extends over 15 amino acids. Germline V gene sequence: CDR1 SGHRS, CDR2 YFSETQ. The V end was cut by 4 bases, the J end by 5 bases, with 18 bases between. Sample-barcoded 5' priming and a J-beta primer mix drove a second PCR of roughly 7 to 11 cycles. TCRdb reprocessed the 5' RACE reads via MiXCR and lists one record per CDR3 protein. The profile shows hundreds of thousands of distinct CDR3 sequences, 40% to 45% of them singletons. The sample belongs to a study of blood T cells in healthy people across ages. The sequence came from a man older than 75 in good health. The gene calls are TRBV5-1 and TRBJ1-1; tentatively, D is TRBD1 (5 bases). The source material was blood. DNA for the CDR3: TGCGCCAGCAGCCTAGGGGACTTCATAGGGACTGAAGCTTTCTTT. This codes for CASSLGDFIGTEAFF. The complete variable domain, with remaining parts taken from reference TRBV5-1 and TRBJ1-1, reads KAGVTQTPRYLIKTRGQQVTLSCSPISGHRSVSWYQQTPGQGLQFLFEYFSETQRNKGNFPGRFSGRQFSNSRSEMNVSTLELGDSALYLCASSLGDFIGTEAFFGQGTRLTVV.